Listed below are T cell receptor beta chains from one sample, sequenced in a study of Tregs in tolerant kidney transplant recipients. Profiled with immunoSEQ multiplex PCR; TCRdb holds only in-frame clones, not every one. The table shows 50,000 or so clones, with about 90% occurring only once. Source material: Tregs from blood. These receptor sequences come from a human donor in good health. Each CDR3 is given with its conserved first and last residue. The order of the fields is V gene, D gene, J gene, clone size, CDR3 DNA, CDR3 protein. The D gene is left open where the match is weak. The listing skips clone size in some rows; elsewhere it reads once, few, many or a size class.

V gene: TRBV30; D gene: -; J gene: TRBJ1-3; clone size: -; CDR3 DNA: TGTGCCCAAGGGGGGGGCCTGGGAAACACCATATATTTT; CDR3 protein: CAQGGGLGNTIYF
V gene: TRBV30; D gene: -; J gene: TRBJ2-7; clone size: -; CDR3 DNA: TGTGCCGGGACCGTAGTAGCAGGGGAAGCTCACGAGCAGTACTTC; CDR3 protein: CAGTVVAGEAHEQYF
V gene: TRBV7-8; D gene: TRBD1; J gene: TRBJ1-6; clone size: -; CDR3 DNA: TGTGCCAGCAGCGGATGGACAGGGCCGAGGACGTATAATTCACCCCTCCACTTT; CDR3 protein: CASSGWTGPRTYNSPLHF
V gene: TRBV5-1; D gene: -; J gene: TRBJ1-1; clone size: -; CDR3 DNA: TGCGCCAGCAGGCTACTAACGAACACTGAAGCTTTCTTT; CDR3 protein: CASRLLTNTEAFF
V gene: TRBV19; D gene: -; J gene: TRBJ1-3; clone size: -; CDR3 DNA: TGTGCCAGTAGTATCCGTGGGGCTCTTGGAAACACCATATATTTT; CDR3 protein: CASSIRGALGNTIYF
V gene: TRBV7-9; D gene: -; J gene: TRBJ2-7; clone size: -; CDR3 DNA: TGTGCCAGCAGCCTGGGACTGCTCTCCTACGAGCAGTACTTC; CDR3 protein: CASSLGLLSYEQYF
V gene: TRBV7-6; D gene: -; J gene: TRBJ2-6; clone size: -; CDR3 DNA: TGTGCCAGCAGCTTCCAGGGTGTCTCTGGGGCCAACGTCCTGACTTTC; CDR3 protein: CASSFQGVSGANVLTF
V gene: TRBV15; D gene: -; J gene: TRBJ1-6; clone size: -; CDR3 DNA: TGTGCCACCAGCAGAGCGACAGGATTAAATTCACCCCTCCACTTT; CDR3 protein: CATSRATGLNSPLHF
V gene: TRBV9; D gene: -; J gene: TRBJ1-2; clone size: -; CDR3 DNA: TGTGCCAGCAGCGTAGGGGGAGGGCGCTATGGCTACACCTTC; CDR3 protein: CASSVGGGRYGYTF
V gene: TRBV29-1; D gene: -; J gene: TRBJ1-2; clone size: -; CDR3 DNA: TGCAGCGTTGGTACAGGGAACTATGGCTACACCTTC; CDR3 protein: CSVGTGNYGYTF
V gene: TRBV5-1; D gene: -; J gene: TRBJ1-1; clone size: -; CDR3 DNA: TGCGCCAGCAGCTGGCAGGGGTCCATGGGCACTGAAGCTTTCTTT; CDR3 protein: CASSWQGSMGTEAFF
V gene: TRBV2; D gene: -; J gene: TRBJ1-1; clone size: -; CDR3 DNA: TGTGCCAGCAGTGAGGGGAGGTCGAACACTGAAGCTTTCTTT; CDR3 protein: CASSEGRSNTEAFF
V gene: TRBV5-1; D gene: -; J gene: TRBJ2-1; clone size: -; CDR3 DNA: TGCGCCAGCAGCCCCTACGGGGTAGGGTTCTACAATGAGCAGTTCTTC; CDR3 protein: CASSPYGVGFYNEQFF
V gene: TRBV5-1; D gene: -; J gene: TRBJ1-1; clone size: once; CDR3 DNA: TGCGCCAGCAGCTTGGTTTTGGGAGGGGCAACTGAAGCTTTCTTT; CDR3 protein: CASSLVLGGATEAFF
V gene: TRBV6-6; D gene: -; J gene: TRBJ2-7; clone size: -; CDR3 DNA: TGTGCCAGCAGTTATCGCCAGGGTGCCTACGAGCAGTACTTC; CDR3 protein: CASSYRQGAYEQYF
V gene: TRBV5-1; D gene: TRBD1; J gene: TRBJ1-1; clone size: -; CDR3 DNA: TGCGCCAGCAGCCCCAGGGACAGGGCTTCTGAAGCTTTCTTT; CDR3 protein: CASSPRDRASEAFF
V gene: TRBV6-5; D gene: TRBD1; J gene: TRBJ1-2; clone size: once; CDR3 DNA: TGTGCCAGCAGTCCCGGGACAGTCTATGGCTACACCTTC; CDR3 protein: CASSPGTVYGYTF
V gene: TRBV6-5; D gene: -; J gene: TRBJ2-1; clone size: -; CDR3 DNA: TGTGCCAGCAGTTACTCCGGGGCCAGGGCCGCGAATGAGCAGTTCTTC; CDR3 protein: CASSYSGARAANEQFF
V gene: TRBV10-1; D gene: -; J gene: TRBJ1-5; clone size: -; CDR3 DNA: TGCGCCAGCAGTGCCAGGGGTGTTGGCCAGCCCCAGCATTTT; CDR3 protein: CASSARGVGQPQHF
V gene: TRBV21-1; D gene: -; J gene: TRBJ1-1; clone size: -; CDR3 DNA: TGTGCCAGCAGGCCCAGGGAGGGTACTGAAGCTTTCTTT; CDR3 protein: CASRPREGTEAFF
V gene: TRBV5-4; D gene: TRBD2; J gene: TRBJ2-7; clone size: -; CDR3 DNA: TGTGCCAGCAGCTTGGTTGTGACTAGCGGAACCTACGAGCAGTACTTC; CDR3 protein: CASSLVVTSGTYEQYF
V gene: TRBV10-3; D gene: TRBD2; J gene: TRBJ2-7; clone size: -; CDR3 DNA: TGTGCCATCAGTGAGCTGGCGGGGGTGTCCTACGAGCAGTACTTC; CDR3 protein: CAISELAGVSYEQYF
V gene: TRBV6-5; D gene: TRBD1; J gene: TRBJ1-6; clone size: few; CDR3 DNA: TGTGCCAGCAGGGCCGGGACAGTCCCCCTGTCCCTCCACTTT; CDR3 protein: CASRAGTVPLSLHF
V gene: TRBV7-9; D gene: -; J gene: TRBJ2-2; clone size: -; CDR3 DNA: TGTGCCAGCAGCTTGACTCCCCGGGGCAGGGCTGTAACCGGGGAGCTGTTTTTT; CDR3 protein: CASSLTPRGRAVTGELFF
V gene: TRBV5-1; D gene: -; J gene: TRBJ2-2; clone size: -; CDR3 DNA: TGCGCCAGCAGCTTGTCTGTCGGAGGGCCATACGGGGAGCTGTTTTTT; CDR3 protein: CASSLSVGGPYGELFF
V gene: TRBV6-1; D gene: TRBD2; J gene: TRBJ2-5; clone size: -; CDR3 DNA: TGTGCCAGTAGCGGGAGGGCCGGGGAGACCCAGTACTTC; CDR3 protein: CASSGRAGETQYF
V gene: TRBV10-1; D gene: TRBD2; J gene: TRBJ2-1; clone size: -; CDR3 DNA: TGCGCCAGCAGTGCTAGCGGGTACAATGAGCAGTTCTTC; CDR3 protein: CASSASGYNEQFF
V gene: TRBV18; D gene: -; J gene: TRBJ1-1; clone size: -; CDR3 DNA: TGTGCCAGCTCACCAGTCGGCAGGGCGAACACTGAAGCTTTCTTT; CDR3 protein: CASSPVGRANTEAFF
V gene: TRBV5-5; D gene: -; J gene: TRBJ1-3; clone size: few; CDR3 DNA: TGTGCCAGCAGCTTTGGGGACTCTGGAAACACCATATATTTT; CDR3 protein: CASSFGDSGNTIYF
V gene: TRBV7-8; D gene: TRBD2; J gene: TRBJ2-7; clone size: -; CDR3 DNA: TGTGCCAGCAGCGACCCAGGGAGGGGCTCCTACGAGCAGTACTTC; CDR3 protein: CASSDPGRGSYEQYF
V gene: TRBV5-1; D gene: TRBD2; J gene: TRBJ2-1; clone size: -; CDR3 DNA: TGCGCCAGCAGCTTGGCCGCGACTAGCGGGAGTAAGGCTGAGCAGTTCTTC; CDR3 protein: CASSLAATSGSKAEQFF
V gene: TRBV5-4; D gene: -; J gene: TRBJ1-4; clone size: -; CDR3 DNA: TGTGCCAGCAGCCCGAACACAGCAACTAATGAAAAACTGTTTTTT; CDR3 protein: CASSPNTATNEKLFF
V gene: TRBV15; D gene: -; J gene: TRBJ1-5; clone size: -; CDR3 DNA: TGTGCCACCAGCAGAGTAGGCAGCCCTAATCAGCCCCAGCATTTT; CDR3 protein: CATSRVGSPNQPQHF
V gene: TRBV5-1; D gene: TRBD2; J gene: TRBJ2-3; clone size: -; CDR3 DNA: TGCGCCAGCAGCTTTCTAGCGGTTATTAGCACAGATACGCAGTATTTT; CDR3 protein: CASSFLAVISTDTQYF
V gene: TRBV29-1; D gene: TRBD2; J gene: TRBJ2-1; clone size: -; CDR3 DNA: TGCAGCGTGCCTAGCGGTGGCTCCTACAATGAGCAGTTCTTC; CDR3 protein: CSVPSGGSYNEQFF
V gene: TRBV5-6; D gene: -; J gene: TRBJ2-5; clone size: once; CDR3 DNA: TGTGCCAGCAGCTTGGGGGGCACAGAGACCCAGTACTTC; CDR3 protein: CASSLGGTETQYF
V gene: TRBV7-9; D gene: TRBD2; J gene: TRBJ2-5; clone size: -; CDR3 DNA: TGTGCCAGCAGCGCTCTCTGGGGACTAGCGGAAGAGACCCAGTACTTC; CDR3 protein: CASSALWGLAEETQYF
V gene: TRBV5-1; D gene: -; J gene: TRBJ2-7; clone size: -; CDR3 DNA: TGCGCCAGCAGCGGGGGATGGCACGAGCAGTACTTC; CDR3 protein: CASSGGWHEQYF
V gene: TRBV2; D gene: -; J gene: TRBJ2-7; clone size: -; CDR3 DNA: TGTGCCAGCAGCCTCCGGGTCTTGGGGGATGTATCCTACGAGCAGTACTTC; CDR3 protein: CASSLRVLGDVSYEQYF
V gene: TRBV9; D gene: TRBD2; J gene: TRBJ2-3; clone size: once; CDR3 DNA: TGTGCCAGCAGCGTAGGGCGGGGGGCTAGCACAGATACGCAGTATTTT; CDR3 protein: CASSVGRGASTDTQYF
V gene: TRBV5-1; D gene: -; J gene: TRBJ1-2; clone size: -; CDR3 DNA: TGCGCCAGCAGGGGGGGCTTAGGTGGCTACACCTTC; CDR3 protein: CASRGGLGGYTF